This T cell receptor beta chain was captured in a study of Ad26.COV2.S vaccination and SARS-CoV-2 variants. The treatment: around 19 received Ad26.COV2.S at low or high dose, single or two shots; roughly 5 received placebo; per-sample allocation not given. Specimens were obtained on day 63 following the first vaccine or placebo injection. SARS-CoV-2 spike from the Wuhan strain was encoded by the vaccine, an Ad26 vector. Sequenced by immunoSEQ multiplex PCR; TCRdb stores in-frame clones only, minus some. The table shows roughly 240,000 clones, with more than 75% occurring only once. Germline-derived CDR1 and CDR2 are MNHEY and SMNVEV (reference sequence). Trimming shortened V by 6 bases and J by 4 bases, and 12 bases separated the two germline ends. This CDR3 spans 13 amino acids.

Sequencing was performed on peripheral blood, taken in a trial of Ad26.COV2.S vaccine versus placebo. The sequence came from a person between 18 and 65 years old who received the Ad26.COV2.S COVID-19 vaccine or a placebo. The chain joins TRBV27 to TRBJ1-1, with unresolved D. This chain's CDR3 is CASRPPWGTEAFF. The CDR3 coding sequence is TGTGCCAGCAGACCCCCTTGGGGCACTGAAGCTTTCTTT.